A selection of T cell receptor beta chains follows, all from one sample in a study of T cell repertoires in cytomegalovirus infection. TCRdb reprocessed the reads with MiXCR, giving one entry per CDR3 protein. This table has around 170,000 distinct CDR3 sequences, 17% appearing once. The specimen sequenced was CD8+ T cells from PBMCs. The receptors here all came from a human donor in good health (CMV status not recorded). Some clones in this sample may be carry-over from other donors' samples. The CDR3 runs from the conserved cysteine through the conserved F or W. The order of the fields is CDR3 DNA, CDR3 protein, V gene, clone size, D gene, J gene. D genes are given only for firm matches. Clone size is shown for a subset of rows, as once, few, many or a class of expanded clone.

cdr3_nt: TGCAGTGCTAAGGGGACGGAATCCTACGAGCAGTACTTC; cdr3_aa: CSAKGTESYEQYF; v_call: TRBV20-1; clone_size: many; d_call: NA; j_call: TRBJ2-7
cdr3_nt: TGTGCCAGCAGCGTAGCGGGGGGGCCCATCTACAATGAGCAGTTCTTC; cdr3_aa: CASSVAGGPIYNEQFF; v_call: TRBV7-2; clone_size: many; d_call: TRBD2; j_call: TRBJ2-1
cdr3_nt: TGTGCCAGCAGTTCAAAAGGGGAACTAAATAGCAATCAGCCCCAGCATTTT; cdr3_aa: CASSSKGELNSNQPQHF; v_call: TRBV27; clone_size: few; d_call: NA; j_call: TRBJ1-5
cdr3_nt: TGTGCCAGCGATGACAGATTGAACACTGAAGCTTTCTTT; cdr3_aa: CASDDRLNTEAFF; v_call: TRBV6-2/TRBV6-3; clone_size: NA; d_call: NA; j_call: TRBJ1-1
cdr3_nt: TGTGCCAGCAGCCTCCCCCGGGACAGATCGAACACCGGGGAGCTGTTTTTT; cdr3_aa: CASSLPRDRSNTGELFF; v_call: TRBV7-6; clone_size: NA; d_call: TRBD1; j_call: TRBJ2-2
cdr3_nt: TGTGCCAGCACCGAATCGGCAGCGGGAGGGCCCTGGGAGCAGTTCTTC; cdr3_aa: CASTESAAGGPWEQFF; v_call: TRBV27; clone_size: NA; d_call: TRBD2; j_call: TRBJ2-1
cdr3_nt: TGTGCCAGCAGTTACTCAGAGGAAGAGACCCAGTACTTC; cdr3_aa: CASSYSEEETQYF; v_call: TRBV6-5; clone_size: NA; d_call: NA; j_call: TRBJ2-5
cdr3_nt: TGTGCCAGTAGTATAGATCTCTCGAACGGATTATTCTATGGCTACACCTTC; cdr3_aa: CASSIDLSNGLFYGYTF; v_call: TRBV19; clone_size: NA; d_call: NA; j_call: TRBJ1-2
cdr3_nt: TGTGCCAGCAGCCAAGATTGGGGGACAGGAGATACGCAGTATTTT; cdr3_aa: CASSQDWGTGDTQYF; v_call: TRBV4-2; clone_size: few; d_call: TRBD1; j_call: TRBJ2-3
cdr3_nt: TGTGCCAGCAGCGTGCCGACAGGGGCTGAACGAGAGACCCAGTACTTC; cdr3_aa: CASSVPTGAERETQYF; v_call: TRBV7-2; clone_size: many; d_call: TRBD1; j_call: TRBJ2-5
cdr3_nt: TGCAGCGTTGTCGGGAACCCCAAAAACATTCAGTACTTC; cdr3_aa: CSVVGNPKNIQYF; v_call: TRBV29-1; clone_size: many; d_call: NA; j_call: TRBJ2-4
cdr3_nt: TGTGCCAGCAGCTTACCAGGGGGCCCTGTGGAAAACACCGGGGAGCTGTTTTTT; cdr3_aa: CASSLPGGPVENTGELFF; v_call: TRBV7-2; clone_size: few; d_call: TRBD1; j_call: TRBJ2-2
cdr3_nt: TGTGCCAGCAGCTCCTATAGGGGGCCCCTGGAGACCCAGTACTTC; cdr3_aa: CASSSYRGPLETQYF; v_call: TRBV6-2/TRBV6-3; clone_size: NA; d_call: TRBD1; j_call: TRBJ2-5
cdr3_nt: TGTGCCAGCAGTTCACAGGGTACTGAAGCTTTCTTT; cdr3_aa: CASSSQGTEAFF; v_call: TRBV12-3/TRBV12-4; clone_size: NA; d_call: NA; j_call: TRBJ1-1
cdr3_nt: TGTGCCAGCAGCCCCATCGTTATTCCAGACACTCGATATGGCTACACCTTC; cdr3_aa: CASSPIVIPDTRYGYTF; v_call: TRBV7-2; clone_size: many; d_call: NA; j_call: TRBJ1-2
cdr3_nt: TGTGCCAACAGTTCCGACCCAATTCGGGATACGCAGTATTTT; cdr3_aa: CANSSDPIRDTQYF; v_call: TRBV6-5; clone_size: NA; d_call: NA; j_call: TRBJ2-3
cdr3_nt: TGCAGTGCGGAGGGGTATAATTCACCCCTCCACTTT; cdr3_aa: CSAEGYNSPLHF; v_call: TRBV20-1; clone_size: NA; d_call: NA; j_call: TRBJ1-6
cdr3_nt: TGCAGCGTTGGCTCACAGGGTCGCGAGCAGTACTTC; cdr3_aa: CSVGSQGREQYF; v_call: TRBV29-1; clone_size: few; d_call: NA; j_call: TRBJ2-7
cdr3_nt: TGTGCCAGCAGTGAATGGGCAGGGGGCGGCACTGAAGCTTTCTTT; cdr3_aa: CASSEWAGGGTEAFF; v_call: TRBV25-1; clone_size: few; d_call: TRBD1; j_call: TRBJ1-1
cdr3_nt: TGTGCCAGCCGACAGGGTGCTGAAAAACTGTTTTTT; cdr3_aa: CASRQGAEKLFF; v_call: TRBV7-6; clone_size: NA; d_call: TRBD1; j_call: TRBJ1-4
cdr3_nt: TGTGCCCGCAGAACCCACAGGGCCGCTAACTATGGCTACACCTTC; cdr3_aa: CARRTHRAANYGYTF; v_call: TRBV6-2/TRBV6-3; clone_size: NA; d_call: NA; j_call: TRBJ1-2
cdr3_nt: TGTGCCAGCAGCCCGACAGGGCCCTATAATTCACCCCTCCACTTT; cdr3_aa: CASSPTGPYNSPLHF; v_call: TRBV2; clone_size: few; d_call: TRBD1; j_call: TRBJ1-6
cdr3_nt: TGTGCCAGCAGCTTAGGAGGGGAGCCCGCCTACGAGCAGTACTTC; cdr3_aa: CASSLGGEPAYEQYF; v_call: TRBV7-2; clone_size: few; d_call: NA; j_call: TRBJ2-7
cdr3_nt: TGTGCCAGCAGCTCCGGGACAGGATACGTTAACTATGGCTACACCTTC; cdr3_aa: CASSSGTGYVNYGYTF; v_call: TRBV7-9; clone_size: few; d_call: TRBD1; j_call: TRBJ1-2
cdr3_nt: TGTGCCACCAGCAGAGACTTGGGGGGCCGGGACAAAAGGGGCTACACCTTC; cdr3_aa: CATSRDLGGRDKRGYTF; v_call: TRBV15; clone_size: few; d_call: NA; j_call: TRBJ1-2
cdr3_nt: TGTGCCAGCAGTCCAGGACTAGCGGCAGATACGCAGTATTTT; cdr3_aa: CASSPGLAADTQYF; v_call: TRBV12-3/TRBV12-4; clone_size: few; d_call: TRBD2; j_call: TRBJ2-3
cdr3_nt: TGCAGCGTTGAGGTACAACGATACTACAATGAGCAGTTCTTC; cdr3_aa: CSVEVQRYYNEQFF; v_call: TRBV29-1; clone_size: few; d_call: NA; j_call: TRBJ2-1
cdr3_nt: TGCGCCAGCAGCCTTGGACAGGGCTACGCCTTC; cdr3_aa: CASSLGQGYAF; v_call: TRBV4-1; clone_size: NA; d_call: TRBD1; j_call: TRBJ1-2
cdr3_nt: TGTGCCAGCAGCCAAGATCCGGCAGGGGTGAACACTGAAGCTTTCTTT; cdr3_aa: CASSQDPAGVNTEAFF; v_call: TRBV14; clone_size: many; d_call: NA; j_call: TRBJ1-1
cdr3_nt: TGTGCCAGCAGTCCGGACGGGGGCCGTAACTACAATGAGCAGTTCTTC; cdr3_aa: CASSPDGGRNYNEQFF; v_call: TRBV6-2/TRBV6-3; clone_size: few; d_call: NA; j_call: TRBJ2-1
cdr3_nt: TGTGCCAGCAGTTCGGAGAGCTCCTACAATGAGCAGTTCTTC; cdr3_aa: CASSSESSYNEQFF; v_call: TRBV6-2/TRBV6-3; clone_size: few; d_call: NA; j_call: TRBJ2-1
cdr3_nt: TGTGCCAGCATGCGGGGAACAGGGGCCGTACCCCGAAAGTACACTGAAGCTTTCTTT; cdr3_aa: CASMRGTGAVPRKYTEAFF; v_call: TRBV6-2/TRBV6-3; clone_size: many; d_call: TRBD1; j_call: TRBJ1-1
cdr3_nt: TGTGCCAGCAAGGGCCGGGCCGTCTCCGGGGACGAGCAGTACTTC; cdr3_aa: CASKGRAVSGDEQYF; v_call: TRBV6-1; clone_size: few; d_call: NA; j_call: TRBJ2-7
cdr3_nt: TGTGCCAGCAGCTCGCTAGCGGGAAGGTCCAAAAACATTCAGTACTTC; cdr3_aa: CASSSLAGRSKNIQYF; v_call: TRBV7-4; clone_size: NA; d_call: TRBD2; j_call: TRBJ2-4
cdr3_nt: TGTGCCAGCAGTTTATTAACTGGTTCCTACGAGCAGTACTTC; cdr3_aa: CASSLLTGSYEQYF; v_call: TRBV28; clone_size: few; d_call: NA; j_call: TRBJ2-7
cdr3_nt: TGTGCCAGCACCCTCGGGGGGGGAAACACTGAAGCTTTCTTT; cdr3_aa: CASTLGGGNTEAFF; v_call: TRBV12-3/TRBV12-4; clone_size: few; d_call: NA; j_call: TRBJ1-1
cdr3_nt: TGTGCCAGCAGCTTAGGGGAGCGGGGGGAGCGGACAGATACGCAGTATTTT; cdr3_aa: CASSLGERGERTDTQYF; v_call: TRBV7-2; clone_size: NA; d_call: TRBD2; j_call: TRBJ2-3
cdr3_nt: TGTGCCAGCAGTTTCGCGGACCGGAGGTACGAGCAGTACTTC; cdr3_aa: CASSFADRRYEQYF; v_call: TRBV6-2/TRBV6-3; clone_size: few; d_call: NA; j_call: TRBJ2-7
cdr3_nt: TGTGCTAGTGGAACAGGGACAGGGTCCTTCGGGGAGCTGTTTTTT; cdr3_aa: CASGTGTGSFGELFF; v_call: TRBV12-5; clone_size: NA; d_call: TRBD1; j_call: TRBJ2-2
cdr3_nt: TGTGCCATCAGCGATGGGATATACGGGCAGTTCTTC; cdr3_aa: CAISDGIYGQFF; v_call: TRBV10-3; clone_size: few; d_call: NA; j_call: TRBJ2-1
cdr3_nt: TGTGCCAGCAGAGAGGAGACAGCTTACCAATATCAGCCCCAGCATTTT; cdr3_aa: CASREETAYQYQPQHF; v_call: TRBV6-2/TRBV6-3; clone_size: few; d_call: NA; j_call: TRBJ1-5
cdr3_nt: TGTGCCAGCACCTCTGGACCTTATGGCTACACCTTC; cdr3_aa: CASTSGPYGYTF; v_call: TRBV12-3/TRBV12-4; clone_size: few; d_call: NA; j_call: TRBJ1-2
cdr3_nt: TGTGCCAGCACGGGACAGCAAGAGACCCAGTACTTC; cdr3_aa: CASTGQQETQYF; v_call: TRBV6-2/TRBV6-3; clone_size: NA; d_call: TRBD1; j_call: TRBJ2-5
cdr3_nt: TGTGCCAGCAGTGAACCGGGACTAGCAAGCGAGCAGTACTTC; cdr3_aa: CASSEPGLASEQYF; v_call: TRBV6-1; clone_size: few; d_call: TRBD2; j_call: TRBJ2-7
cdr3_nt: TGTGCCAGCAGTTTACAGGGGGCGGATTCGGCCAAAAACATTCAGTACTTC; cdr3_aa: CASSLQGADSAKNIQYF; v_call: TRBV6-5; clone_size: NA; d_call: TRBD1; j_call: TRBJ2-4
cdr3_nt: TGCAGCGTTGAATGGGGAAGAGGTGACCAAGAGACCCAGTACTTC; cdr3_aa: CSVEWGRGDQETQYF; v_call: TRBV29-1; clone_size: NA; d_call: NA; j_call: TRBJ2-5
cdr3_nt: TGTGCCAGCAGCTACCCCCCAAAAGGAGCCTATGGCTACACCTTC; cdr3_aa: CASSYPPKGAYGYTF; v_call: TRBV28; clone_size: NA; d_call: NA; j_call: TRBJ1-2
cdr3_nt: TGCAGCGGCTATGTGCCGGGACAGGTCAATTATGGCTACACCTTC; cdr3_aa: CSGYVPGQVNYGYTF; v_call: TRBV29-1; clone_size: NA; d_call: TRBD1; j_call: TRBJ1-2
cdr3_nt: TGTGCCAGCAGCCCGGACAGAGGGAGATTTAATGAAAAACTGTTTTTT; cdr3_aa: CASSPDRGRFNEKLFF; v_call: TRBV7-2; clone_size: many; d_call: NA; j_call: TRBJ1-4
cdr3_nt: TGTGCCAGCAGCCCCACATGGAAGAATGAAAAACTGTTTTTT; cdr3_aa: CASSPTWKNEKLFF; v_call: TRBV7-2; clone_size: many; d_call: NA; j_call: TRBJ1-4
cdr3_nt: TGTGCCAGCACAATGGGACACCGCTATGGCTACACCTTC; cdr3_aa: CASTMGHRYGYTF; v_call: TRBV6-2/TRBV6-3; clone_size: NA; d_call: NA; j_call: TRBJ1-2
cdr3_nt: TGTGCCAGCAGCTTAATGGAAAAGTACAATGAGCAGTTCTTC; cdr3_aa: CASSLMEKYNEQFF; v_call: TRBV7-9; clone_size: few; d_call: NA; j_call: TRBJ2-1